Listed here are 21 T cell receptor beta chains from one sample, sequenced in a study of T cell repertoires in cytomegalovirus infection. MiXCR was run by TCRdb on the reads, yielding one entry per CDR3 protein. This table holds some 230,000 distinct CDR3 sequences, roughly 23% found once. Sequencing was carried out using CD8+ T cells from PBMCs. The receptors were sampled from a human donor in good health (CMV status not recorded). Some clones in this sample may be carry-over from other donors' samples.

A remark on this clonotype: Because the CDR3 is missing its conserved closing phenylalanine or tryptophan, this is likely a read error. This rearrangement joins TRBV20-1 to TRBJ2-1, with no clear D. Trimming cost V 2 bases and J 3 bases, with 8 bases left between them. This CDR3 is built from 13 residues. Germline V gene data show CDR1 as DFQATT and CDR2 as SNEGSKA (reference sequence). In nucleotides, the CDR3 is TGCAGTGCTAGACGGCTTAACTACAATGAGCAGTTCTAC. Translated: CSARRLNYNEQFY.

The chain links TRBV28 to TRBJ1-5; D is possibly TRBD1 (5 bases). The CDR3 loop spans 13 amino acids. The V and J ends lost 6 bases and 2 bases respectively, with 8 bases between them. The germline V gene has CDR1 MDHEN and CDR2 SYDVKM. CDR3 DNA sequence: TGTGCCAGCAGCCGGGACGGCAATCAGCCCCAGCATTTT. Protein product: CASSRDGNQPQHF.

The CDR3 nucleotides are TGCGCCAGCAGCCAAGGACAGGGGGCGTACAATGAGCAGTTCTTC. As protein: CASSQGQGAYNEQFF. The V gene is TRBV4-1, the J gene TRBJ2-1, with 10 nucleotides matching TRBD1. This CDR3 has 15 residues. J was trimmed by 4 bases and V by 1 base; bases with no gene match: 1. Germline-derived CDR1 and CDR2 are MGHRA and YSYEKL.

This clonotype was detected once. A read error may explain this, as a much larger clone is one base away. The CDR3 does not end in the conserved phenylalanine or tryptophan, so this is likely a read error. V and J are TRBV9 and TRBJ2-3, with a possible D match to TRBD1 (6 bases). In germline, CDR1 is SGDLS, CDR2 YYNGEE. CDR3 length equals 15 residues. Trimming left V 3 bases short and J 1 base short, with 12 bases between. In DNA, the CDR3 is TGTGCCAGCAGCGAAGAGGGGGTGGGCACAGATACGCAGTATTTG. Its translation is CASSEEGVGTDTQYL.

This clonotype was recorded a few times. This chain uses TRBV7-9 with TRBJ2-3, with 11 nucleotides matching TRBD2. V was clipped by 5 bases and J by 4 bases; unmatched bases: 8. Germline assignment: CDR1 SEHNR and CDR2 FQNEAQ (reference sequence). This CDR3 spans 16 amino acids. As DNA, the CDR3 is TGTGCCAGCAGCCCCCTAGCGGGGGGCGGGGCAGATACGCAGTATTTT. Translated: CASSPLAGGGADTQYF.

This rearrangement joins TRBV5-1 to TRBJ2-7, with 7 bases matching TRBD1. V lost 2 bases to trimming and J lost 6 bases; unmatched junction nucleotides: 8. The germline gives CDR1 SGHRS, CDR2 YFSETQ. This CDR3 has 14 residues. In DNA form, the CDR3 reads TGCGCCAGCAGCTTACCAGGGGACAGAGGCGAGCAGTACTTC. It codes for CASSLPGDRGEQYF.

The chain carries TRBV25-1 and TRBJ1-5; D perhaps matches TRBD1 (5 bases). The V end was cut by 8 bases, the J end by 4 bases, with 12 bases between. Germline V gene lookup returns CDR1 MGHDK and CDR2 SYGVNS. The CDR3 runs to 13 residues. CDR3 amino acids: CASRGGWNQPQHF. In DNA, the CDR3 is TGTGCCAGCCGCGGGGGGTGGAATCAGCCCCAGCATTTT. The full variable domain, in which reference TRBV25-1 and TRBJ1-5 provide the parts outside the CDR3, is EADIYQTPRYLVIGTGKKITLECSQTMGHDKMYWYQQDPGMELHLIHYSYGVNSTEKGDLSSESTVSRIRTEHFPLTLESARPSHTSQYLCASRGGWNQPQHFGDGTRLSIL.

The chain carries TRBV2 and TRBJ2-1, with 7 bases fitting TRBD1. V lost 7 bases to trimming and J lost 5 bases; unmatched junction nucleotides: 5. Germline CDR1 is SNHLY and CDR2 is FYNNEI. This CDR3 has 13 residues. CDR3 residues: CASTRDSNNEQFF. In nucleotides, the CDR3 is TGTGCCAGCACCCGGGACAGTAACAATGAGCAGTTCTTC. Together with reference TRBV2 and TRBJ2-1, the CDR3 gives the full variable domain: EPEVTQTPSHQVTQMGQEVILRCVPISNHLYFYWYRQILGQKVEFLVSFYNNEISEKSEIFDDQFSVERPDGSNFTLKIRSTKLEDSAMYFCASTRDSNNEQFFGPGTRLTVL.

DNA for the CDR3: TGCAGTGCTATTGTCACAGGGGTTACCTACGAGCAGTACTTC. Its translation is CSAIVTGVTYEQYF. The chain couples TRBV20-1 to TRBJ2-7; 7 bases map to TRBD1. CDR3 length: 14 amino acids. The germline V gene has CDR1 DFQATT and CDR2 SNEGSKA (reference sequence). V shed 4 bases, J shed 2 bases, and the junction held 8 bases outside the gene matches.

This sequence joins TRBV12-3 or TRBV12-4 and TRBJ2-4; the D is unclear. CDR3 length: 15 amino acids. V lost 4 bases, J lost 0 bases, and 10 bases lay in between. CDR3 nucleotide sequence: TGTGCCAGCAGTTGGGGTAATCTAGCCAAAAACATTCAGTACTTC. Encoded protein: CASSWGNLAKNIQYF.

This clonotype has just a few counts. The CDR3 DNA follows: TGCAGTGCTAGAGCCTCGTACGGGGGCGCGGGCTATGGCTACACCTTC. It yields the protein CSARASYGGAGYGYTF. The chain uses TRBV20-1 and TRBJ1-2; weak D call: TRBD1 (6 bases). The germline V gene encodes CDR1 DFQATT and CDR2 SNEGSKA (reference sequence). V lost 1 base and J 4 bases, leaving 19 bases between the germline ends. There are 16 residues in the CDR3.

The CDR3 region is CASSQDMGSLRPQHF. CDR3 in DNA: TGCGCCAGCAGCCAAGATATGGGCAGCCTGAGACCCCAGCATTTT. V and J are TRBV4-1 and TRBJ1-5; D gene ambiguous. Trimming left V 0 bases short and J 10 bases short, with 16 bases between. This CDR3 comprises 15 residues. Germline CDR1 MGHRA, CDR2 YSYEKL.

In its sample, this clonotype was seen a few times. V and J are TRBV6-6 and TRBJ2-7; D uncertain. CDR3 size: 16 residues. Germline assignment: CDR1 MNHNY and CDR2 SVGAGI (reference sequence). V was cut by 0 bases and J by 2 bases, with 14 bases left in between. CDR3 nucleotide sequence: TGTGCCAGCAGTTACTCGAGGCTAGTGAATGCCTACGAGCAGTACTTC. Translation gives CASSYSRLVNAYEQYF.

The J gene is TRBJ1-2, the V gene TRBV12-3 or TRBV12-4; D remains unclear. The CDR3 contains 13 residues. V lost 3 bases and J 5 bases, leaving 10 bases between the germline ends. DNA of the CDR3: TGTGCCAGCAGTTTCGCCACGGCGTATGGCTACACCTTC. Its translation: CASSFATAYGYTF.

In its sample, this clonotype was seen a few times. This rearrangement joins TRBV7-9 to TRBJ1-5; TRBD1 aligns across 7 bases. CDR3 length: 14 residues. Germline CDR1 reads SEHNR; CDR2 reads FQNEAQ (reference sequence). Trimming removed 5 bases from V and 6 bases from J; junction bases left unmatched: 7. DNA of the CDR3: TGTGCCAGCAGCCTTCAGGGGGATACTCAGCCCCAGCATTTT. Its protein product is CASSLQGDTQPQHF. The whole variable domain, remainder taken from reference TRBV7-9 and TRBJ1-5, is DTGVSQNPRHKITKRGQNVTFRCDPISEHNRLYWYRQTLGQGPEFLTYFQNEAQLEKSRLLSDRFSAERPKGSFSTLEIQRTEQGDSAMYLCASSLQGDTQPQHFGDGTRLSIL.

This clonotype was picked up many times. This rearrangement joins TRBV12-3 or TRBV12-4 to TRBJ1-5; unclear D gene. The ends were cut back, 6 bases at V and 0 bases at J, with 12 bases in the middle. This CDR3 has 15 amino acids. CDR3 nucleotide sequence: TGTGCCAGCAGATCAGACGGACTTAGCAATCAGCCCCAGCATTTT. Amino acid sequence: CASRSDGLSNQPQHF.

This clonotype was counted many times. V and J are TRBV7-6 and TRBJ2-5; D remains unclear. In germline, CDR1 is SGHVS, CDR2 FNYEAQ. Trimming left V 7 bases short and J 1 base short, with 10 bases between. This CDR3 is 13 amino acids long. CDR3 sequence reads: CASTNTVQETQYF. Here the CDR3 DNA reads TGTGCCAGCACAAACACGGTCCAAGAGACCCAGTACTTC.

This clonotype was detected only a few times. The V call is TRBV6-1, the J call TRBJ2-3; 11 positions agree with TRBD2. This CDR3 is 15 amino acids long. V was clipped by 5 bases and J by 6 bases; unmatched bases: 7. Germline V lookup: CDR1 MNHNS, CDR2 SASEGT. DNA for the CDR3: TGTGCCAGCAGTAACATAGCGGGGGGGCGGGATACGCAGTATTTT. It specifies CASSNIAGGRDTQYF.

The genes are TRBV4-1 and TRBJ1-2; 8 bases are a match to TRBD1. CDR1 and CDR2 (germline): MGHRA, YSYEKL. Germline trimming cut 1 base from V and 1 base from J; bases unmatched to any gene: 8. This CDR3 spans 17 amino acids. CDR3 residues: CASSQAPLDRDNYGYTF. The CDR3 region has the DNA TGCGCCAGCAGCCAAGCCCCCTTGGACAGGGATAACTATGGCTACACCTTC.

This clonotype was found many times. The chain carries TRBV7-2 and TRBJ2-3; D ambiguous. The CDR3 loop spans 14 amino acids. The ends were cut back, 3 bases at V and 4 bases at J, with 11 bases in the middle. The V gene's germline CDR1 is SGHTA and CDR2 FQGNSA. CDR3 region: CASSFLRLADTQYF. CDR3 nucleotides: TGTGCCAGCAGCTTCCTTAGATTGGCAGATACGCAGTATTTT.

This clonotype was picked up a small number of times. The chain has TRBV12-3 or TRBV12-4 and TRBJ1-1, with 10 nucleotides matching TRBD1. V was pared by 4 bases and J by 7 bases, with 0 bases of the junction left unmatched. The CDR3 length is 12 residues. CDR3 sequence (DNA): TGTGCCAGCAGTTGGACAGGGGGTGAAGCTTTCTTT. It yields the protein CASSWTGGEAFF.